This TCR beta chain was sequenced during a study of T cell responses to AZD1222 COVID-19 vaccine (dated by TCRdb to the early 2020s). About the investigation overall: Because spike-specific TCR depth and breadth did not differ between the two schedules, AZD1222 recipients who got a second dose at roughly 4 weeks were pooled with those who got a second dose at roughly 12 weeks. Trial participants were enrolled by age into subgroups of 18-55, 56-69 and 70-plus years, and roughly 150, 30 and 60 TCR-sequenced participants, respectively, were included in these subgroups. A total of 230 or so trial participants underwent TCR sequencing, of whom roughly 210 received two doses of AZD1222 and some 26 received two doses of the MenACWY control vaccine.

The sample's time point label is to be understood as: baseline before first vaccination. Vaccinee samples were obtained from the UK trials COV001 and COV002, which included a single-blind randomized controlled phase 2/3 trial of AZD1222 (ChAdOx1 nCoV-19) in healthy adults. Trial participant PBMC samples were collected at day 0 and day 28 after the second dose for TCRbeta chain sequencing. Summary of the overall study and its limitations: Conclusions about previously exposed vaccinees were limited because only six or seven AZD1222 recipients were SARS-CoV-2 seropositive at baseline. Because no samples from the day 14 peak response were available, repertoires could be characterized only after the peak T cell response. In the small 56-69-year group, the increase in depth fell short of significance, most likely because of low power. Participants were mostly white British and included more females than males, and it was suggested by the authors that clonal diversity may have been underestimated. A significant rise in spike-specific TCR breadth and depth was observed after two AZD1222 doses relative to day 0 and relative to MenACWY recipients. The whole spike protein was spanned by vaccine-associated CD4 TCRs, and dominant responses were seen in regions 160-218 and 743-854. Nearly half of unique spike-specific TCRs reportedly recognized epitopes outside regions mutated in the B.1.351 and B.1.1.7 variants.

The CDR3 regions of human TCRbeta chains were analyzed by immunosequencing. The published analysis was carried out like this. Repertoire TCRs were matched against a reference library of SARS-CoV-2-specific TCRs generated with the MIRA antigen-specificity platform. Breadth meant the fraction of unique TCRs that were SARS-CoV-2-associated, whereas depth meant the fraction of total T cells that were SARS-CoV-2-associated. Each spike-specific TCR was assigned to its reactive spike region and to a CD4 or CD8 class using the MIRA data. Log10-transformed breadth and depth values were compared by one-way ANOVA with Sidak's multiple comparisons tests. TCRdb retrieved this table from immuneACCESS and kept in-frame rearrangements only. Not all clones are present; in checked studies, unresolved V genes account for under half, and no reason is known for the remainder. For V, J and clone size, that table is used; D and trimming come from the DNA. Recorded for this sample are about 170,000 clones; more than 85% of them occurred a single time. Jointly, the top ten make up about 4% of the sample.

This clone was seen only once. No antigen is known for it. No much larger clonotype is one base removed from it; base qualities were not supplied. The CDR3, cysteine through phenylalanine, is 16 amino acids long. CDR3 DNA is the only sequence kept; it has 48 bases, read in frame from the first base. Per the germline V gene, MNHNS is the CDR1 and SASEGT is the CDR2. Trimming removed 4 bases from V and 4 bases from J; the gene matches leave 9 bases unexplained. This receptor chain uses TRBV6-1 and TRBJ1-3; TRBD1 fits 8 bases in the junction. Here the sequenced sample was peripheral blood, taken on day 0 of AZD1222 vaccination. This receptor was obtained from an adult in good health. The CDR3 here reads CASSAWTGKSGNTIYF. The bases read TGTGCCAGCAGTGCTTGGACAGGGAAGTCAGGAAACACCATATATTTT.